This T cell receptor beta chain comes out of a study of cytomegalovirus exposure and HLA in healthy donors. V lost 5 bases and J lost 7; bases outside the gene matches: 4. The germline V gene encodes CDR1 LNHDA and CDR2 SQIVND (reference sequence). The CDR3 extends over 13 amino acids. The PCR ran on 60 Vbeta and 13 Jbeta primers. TCRdb's copy holds only in-frame clones and misses some; the assay was immunoSEQ multiplex PCR. Among tens of thousands of clones listed, around three quarters were seen once. The sample comprised PBMCs. The chain joins TRBV19 to TRBJ2-2, with 7 nucleotides matching TRBD1. This clonotype originated in a woman aged 40 to 49 in good health and CMV-seropositive. The chain's CDR3 is CASSATGDGELFF. CDR3 bases: TGTGCCAGTAGTGCCACAGGGGACGGGGAGCTGTTTTTT.